A selection of T cell receptor beta chains follows, all from one sample in a study of CD8+CD57+ T cells in acquired aplastic anemia. TCRdb independently ran MiXCR on the reads; one entry per CDR3 protein. The repertoire has just over 450,000 distinct CDR3 sequences, over 25% of them found once; the top ten carry around 0.82%. The sequenced material came from sorted CD4+, CD8+, or CD8+CD57+ T cells (not recorded which) from PBMCs. Receptor source: a human donor with aplastic anemia. Both conserved end residues are part of each CDR3. A D gene is named only where the DNA matches it firmly. Not all rows give a size; the values are once, few, many and, for expanded clones, a class.

abundance	len	j_gene	d_gene	v_gene	CDR3nt	CDR3aa
many	12	TRBJ1-1	.	TRBV14	TGTGCCAGCAGCCGCTTGGCTGGCGAAGCTTTCTTT	CASSRLAGEAFF
few	19	TRBJ2-5	TRBD1	TRBV14	TGTGCCAGCAGCCAAGATGACGGGACAGGGATTGGGGTAAAGGAGACCCAGTACTTC	CASSQDDGTGIGVKETQYF
.	15	TRBJ2-7	TRBD1	TRBV11-2	TGTGCCAGCAGGACCCTACAGGGGGCTGTGTACGAGCAGTACTTC	CASRTLQGAVYEQYF
many	15	TRBJ1-6	.	TRBV20-1	TGCAGTGCTAACGAGGGGAGCTCCTATAATTCACCCCTCCACTTT	CSANEGSSYNSPLHF
many	14	TRBJ2-3	.	TRBV10-3	TGTGCCATCAGTGAGAATGGCTTACAAGATACGCAGTATTTT	CAISENGLQDTQYF
many	14	TRBJ2-5	.	TRBV24-1	TGTGCCACCAGTGCCGGGAGTATAGGGGAGACCCAGTACTTC	CATSAGSIGETQYF
few	15	TRBJ2-1	TRBD2	TRBV11-2	TGTGCCAGCAGCTTATCCGGGCGGGACTATTCTCGGCGGTTCTTC	CASSLSGRDYSRRFF
.	14	TRBJ1-2	.	TRBV29-1	TGCAGCTTGTCCGAGGGCACGAAAAACTATGGCTACACCTTC	CSLSEGTKNYGYTF
many	15	TRBJ2-1	TRBD2	TRBV19	TGTGCCAGTAGTTCGGCTAGCGGGAGGTTCAATGAGCAGTTCTTC	CASSSASGRFNEQFF
.	16	TRBJ2-5	.	TRBV5-1	TGCGCCAGCAGCTCGCGCCCGGGACCGACACAAGAGACCCAGTACTTC	CASSSRPGPTQETQYF
.	16	TRBJ1-1	.	TRBV2	TGTGCCAGCAGTGACTGGGGGGGCAGAGAGAACACTGAAGCTTTCTTT	CASSDWGGRENTEAFF
many	14	TRBJ2-5	TRBD2	TRBV2	TGTGCCACCAGACTAGCGGGGGGACAAGAGACCCAGTACTTC	CATRLAGGQETQYF
few	16	TRBJ2-3	.	TRBV27	TGTGCCAGCAGCCATAACAGGGTCCTATCTACAGATACGCAGTATTTT	CASSHNRVLSTDTQYF
.	15	TRBJ2-7	.	TRBV12-3/TRBV12-4	TGTGCCAGCAGTTTGGGCCGATGGGGCTCCTACGAGCAGTACTTC	CASSLGRWGSYEQYF
.	13	TRBJ1-2	.	TRBV2	TGTGCCAGCAGTGAAGTCCGGTTCTCTGGAAACACCTTC	CASSEVRFSGNTF
many	14	TRBJ1-1	TRBD1	TRBV15	TGTGCCAATACAGGGGGGGGATGTTGGACTGAAGCTTTCTTT	CANTGGGCWTEAFF
many	16	TRBJ1-3	.	TRBV2	TGTGCCAGCAGTGAAAGGGGCAGGGTCAGGGGAAACACCATATATTTT	CASSERGRVRGNTIYF